One sample yielded the 22 T cell receptor beta chains listed below, sequenced in a study of T cell repertoires in cytomegalovirus infection. These receptors have no identified antigens. TCRdb redid the calling of the reads with MiXCR, one entry per CDR3 protein. Among nearly 700,000 distinct CDR3 sequences, around 35% were seen once, and the ten largest hold 15% to 20%. The specimen comprised cultured PBMCs, sampled from culture after CMV antigen stimulation. These receptors originate from a human donor in good health (CMV status not recorded). Some clones in this sample may be carry-over from other donors' samples.

This sequence joins TRBV7-9 and TRBJ1-6; TRBD1 is a possible D gene (5 bases). The V gene's germline CDR1 is SEHNR and CDR2 FQNEAQ (reference sequence). CDR3 length: 16 amino acids. V was trimmed by 1 base and J by 9 bases, leaving 16 bases between them. CDR3 residues: CASSLVEGSLSSPLHF. CDR3 coding DNA: TGTGCCAGCAGCTTAGTTGAGGGGAGTTTGAGTTCACCCCTCCACTTT. Together with reference TRBV7-9 and TRBJ1-6, the CDR3 gives the full variable domain: DTGVSQNPRHKITKRGQNVTFRCDPISEHNRLYWYRQTLGQGPEFLTYFQNEAQLEKSRLLSDRFSAERPKGSFSTLEIQRTEQGDSAMYLCASSLVEGSLSSPLHFGNGTRLTVT.

This clonotype was seen many times. This chain uses TRBV11-2 with TRBJ2-3; D might be TRBD2 (7 bases). Trimming pared 3 bases from V and 2 bases from J, leaving 12 bases between. Germline V gene sequence: CDR1 SGHAT, CDR2 FQNNGV. The CDR3 runs to 15 residues. The CDR3 spells CASSLEGGLTDTQYF. CDR3 nucleotide sequence: TGTGCCAGCAGCTTGGAGGGGGGGCTCACAGATACGCAGTATTTT.

The chain recombines TRBV6-1 with TRBJ2-4; D perhaps matches TRBD2 (7 bases). The V end was cut by 8 bases, the J end by 2 bases, with 13 bases between. CDR1 MNHNS and CDR2 SASEGT come from the germline V gene. There are 14 residues in the CDR3. CDR3 coding DNA: TGTGCCAGCTCAGAGGGGGGGACCAAAAACATTCAGTACTTC. Protein sequence: CASSEGGTKNIQYF.

J is TRBJ1-3 and V is TRBV12-3 or TRBV12-4; tentatively, D is TRBD1 (5 bases). The CDR3 has 16 amino acids. V was pared by 5 bases and J by 0 bases, with 14 bases between. In nucleotides, the CDR3 is TGTGCCAGCAGTCCCCGGGGCAGCTACTCTGGAAACACCATATATTTT. It specifies CASSPRGSYSGNTIYF.

The table lists this clonotype with a few counts. The rearrangement links TRBV20-1 to TRBJ2-1; the D gene is possibly TRBD1 (6 bases). The V end lost 6 bases, the J end lost 7 bases, and 25 bases lay between the germline ends. This CDR3 comprises 16 residues. Germline CDR1 reads DFQATT; CDR2 reads SNEGSKA (reference sequence). As DNA, the CDR3 is TGCAGTGCCGTACAGACTTCCGGGACACTTAGGAATGAGCAGTTCTTC. The encoded protein is CSAVQTSGTLRNEQFF.

V is TRBV19 and J is TRBJ2-7; weak D call: TRBD1 (5 bases). CDR1 and CDR2 from the germline V gene are LNHDA and SQIVND (reference sequence). The CDR3 has 13 amino acids. DNA of the CDR3: TGTGCCATTAGTATTGCGCTAGGGGCCGAGCAGTACGTC. It translates to CAISIALGAEQYV.

There are many counts of this clonotype. V gene TRBV7-8 combines with J gene TRBJ2-1; TRBD1 matches at 9 bases. Germline V gene lookup returns CDR1 SGHVS and CDR2 FQNEAQ. The CDR3 contains 16 residues. The J segment lost 0 bases and the V segment lost 5 bases, leaving 5 bases of the junction unmatched. DNA of the CDR3: TGTGCCAGCAGCCCGGGGACAGGGAGCTCCTACAATGAGCAGTTCTTC. As protein: CASSPGTGSSYNEQFF.

This CDR3 is CASSSYRGRGGELFF. The CDR3 nucleotides are TGTGCCAGCAGCTCATACAGGGGTCGGGGCGGGGAGCTGTTTTTT. The chain employs TRBV5-5 and TRBJ2-2, with 7 bases that match TRBD1. CDR3 length equals 15 residues. Losses at the gene ends were 3 bases for V and 7 bases for J; bases not matched to a gene: 9. CDR1 is SGHKS, CDR2 YYEKEE, per germline (reference sequence).

Ten or more counts support this clonotype. This sequence joins TRBV7-8 and TRBJ2-1, with 7 bases that match TRBD1. With 1 base clipped from V and 1 base from J, the junction kept 10 bases outside the gene matches. This CDR3 is built from 18 residues. The germline CDR1 and CDR2 sequences are SGHVS and FQNEAQ. The CDR3 DNA reads as TGTGCCAGCAGCTTAGAGGAGACAGGGACAATATCCTACAATGAGCAGTTCTTC. Translating it yields CASSLEETGTISYNEQFF.

This rearrangement joins TRBV29-1 to TRBJ1-1; tentative D call: TRBD1 (5 bases). This CDR3 has 13 residues. Germline values: CDR1 SQVTM, CDR2 ANQGSEA. V gave up 3 bases and J gave up 11 bases, with 19 bases separating them. The CDR3 region is CSVDFTGPGGAFF. The CDR3 DNA is TGCAGCGTTGATTTTACAGGCCCCGGTGGTGCTTTCTTT.

The sample holds many counts of this clonotype. The rearrangement joins TRBV7-9 to TRBJ2-5; 7 positions match TRBD1. Germline CDR1 and CDR2: SEHNR and FQNEAQ (reference sequence). CDR3 length: 15 amino acids. The V segment lost 5 bases and the J segment 2 bases; nucleotides outside the gene matches: 8. CDR3 sequence: CASSTSGTEQETQYF. The DNA for the CDR3 is TGTGCCAGCAGCACGTCCGGGACAGAGCAAGAGACCCAGTACTTC. Full variable domain (remainder filled in from reference TRBV7-9 and TRBJ2-5): DTGVSQNPRHKITKRGQNVTFRCDPISEHNRLYWYRQTLGQGPEFLTYFQNEAQLEKSRLLSDRFSAERPKGSFSTLEIQRTEQGDSAMYLCASSTSGTEQETQYFGPGTRLLVL.

This clonotype occurred once. The J gene is TRBJ2-3, the V gene TRBV6-5, with D perhaps matching TRBD2 (5 bases). From germline, CDR1 is MNHEY and CDR2 SVGAGI. The CDR3 is 12 amino acids. Trimming cost V 6 bases and J 10 bases, with 14 bases left between them. The CDR3 region is CASSQGRRAQYF. The DNA for the CDR3 is TGTGCCAGCAGCCAAGGGCGGCGGGCGCAGTATTTT.

A few counts support this clonotype. This rearrangement joins TRBV4-3 to TRBJ1-2; TRBD1 aligns across 9 bases. The CDR3 sequence is 18 residues long. Germline V gene data show CDR1 as LGHNA and CDR2 as YSLEER. V was pared by 3 bases and J by 3 bases, with 14 bases of the junction left unmatched. The CDR3 sequence: CASSQELTVTGGYYGYTF. CDR3 sequence (DNA): TGCGCCAGCAGCCAGGAGCTGACAGTCACAGGGGGCTACTATGGCTACACCTTC.

This clonotype was counted a few times. The CDR3, as DNA: TGTGCCAGCAGCTTAGGGGGGCCTCCCTACCGGCAGTTCTTC. It is translated as CASSLGGPPYRQFF. The gene calls are TRBV7-2 and TRBJ2-1, with D tentatively TRBD1 (6 bases). The germline V gene has CDR1 SGHTA and CDR2 FQGNSA. This CDR3 spans 14 amino acids. Deletions cut 1 base from V and 12 bases from J, with 16 bases between.

V and J are TRBV7-2 and TRBJ2-7; D possibly matches TRBD1 or TRBD2 (5 bases each). The CDR3 is 14 residues long. Germline-derived CDR1 and CDR2 are SGHTA and FQGNSA. The ends were cut back, 5 bases at V and 3 bases at J, with 14 bases in the middle. In DNA, the CDR3 is TGTGCCAGCAGCCAGCAGTGGGGGAACTACGAGCAGTACTTC. Its protein is CASSQQWGNYEQYF.

This clonotype was picked up a small number of times. The rearrangement joins TRBV7-2 to TRBJ2-5; 9 bases line up with TRBD1. Per germline, CDR1 SGHTA and CDR2 FQGNSA. V lost 0 bases, J lost 1 base, and 0 bases stayed unmatched. This CDR3 is built from 15 residues. CDR3 region: CASSLAGQGQETQYF. CDR3 sequence (DNA): TGTGCCAGCAGCTTAGCGGGACAGGGCCAAGAGACCCAGTACTTC.

This clonotype was seen more than once but under ten times. J is TRBJ1-4 and V is TRBV4-2; TRBD1 matches 8 bases. With V trimmed by 4 bases and J by 0 bases, 4 bases remained unmatched. CDR1 LGHNA and CDR2 YNFKEQ come from the germline V gene. CDR3 size: 16 residues. In DNA form, the CDR3 reads TGTGCCAGCAGCCCTGGACAGGGACCAACTAATGAAAAACTGTTTTTT. This gives the protein CASSPGQGPTNEKLFF.

This clonotype was counted between two and nine times. This chain links TRBV20-1 with TRBJ2-6; D uncertain. The V and J ends lost 0 bases and 2 bases respectively, with 11 bases between them. The length of the CDR3 is 16 residues. Germline lookup yields CDR1 DFQATT and CDR2 SNEGSKA (reference sequence). The CDR3 sequence is CSARDVLGTGANVLTF. CDR3 nucleotides: TGCAGTGCTAGAGATGTTTTGGGCACTGGGGCCAACGTCCTGACTTTC.

This clonotype has a handful of counts. V usage is TRBV7-9 and J usage is TRBJ1-2; TRBD1 matches at 7 bases. From germline, CDR1 is SEHNR and CDR2 FQNEAQ (reference sequence). Germline trimming cut 10 bases from V and 11 bases from J; bases unmatched to any gene: 16. The CDR3 consists of 13 residues. CDR3 sequence: CATSGQAWNRYTF. The CDR3 nucleotides are TGTGCCACATCAGGACAGGCTTGGAATCGGTACACCTTC.

V and J are TRBV4-3 and TRBJ2-2; TRBD2 is a possible D gene (7 bases). The germline gives CDR1 LGHNA, CDR2 YSLEER. V was clipped by 0 bases and J by 6 bases, with 17 bases between them. The CDR3 loop spans 17 amino acids. In nucleotides, the CDR3 is TGCGCCAGCAGCCAAGATACGGGCGGGGGCGCGGCCGGGGAGCTGTTTTTT. Translation: CASSQDTGGGAAGELFF.

This clonotype was detected a few times. J is TRBJ2-3 and V is TRBV4-1; D possibly corresponds to TRBD1 (5 bases). This CDR3 region has 16 residues. Germline-derived CDR1 and CDR2 are MGHRA and YSYEKL. The V end lost 3 bases, the J end lost 0 bases, and 13 bases lay between the germline ends. The CDR3 here is CASSHHQGTSTDTQYF. The CDR3 region has the DNA TGCGCCAGCAGCCACCATCAGGGTACTAGCACAGATACGCAGTATTTT.

This clonotype was detected a few times. V and J are TRBV7-2 and TRBJ1-2; possibly TRBD1 for D (5 bases). The CDR3 length is 12 residues. The V and J ends lost 7 bases and 4 bases respectively, with 10 bases between them. From germline, CDR1 is SGHTA and CDR2 FQGNSA. The CDR3 bases are TGTGCCAGCACCAGGGTCCCCTATGGCTACACCTTC. It specifies CASTRVPYGYTF. The full variable domain, its missing parts supplied by reference TRBV7-2 and TRBJ1-2, is GAGVSQSPSNKVTEKGKDVELRCDPISGHTALYWYRQSLGQGLEFLIYFQGNSAPDKSGLPSDRFSAERTGGSVSTLTIQRTQQEDSAVYLCASTRVPYGYTFGSGTRLTVV.